This T cell receptor (beta chain) was sequenced in a study of cytomegalovirus exposure and HLA in healthy donors. Despite likely unrecorded immune exposures, the donors were nominally healthy at the time of sampling. 13 Jbeta primers and 60 Vbeta primers were used for the PCR. Sequenced by immunoSEQ multiplex PCR; TCRdb stores in-frame clones only, minus some. Seen here are around 60,000 clones, 80% observed once, and the top ten hold around 6%. Study-level points and caveats: As was reported, the classifier diagnosed cytomegalovirus status with high specificity and sensitivity.

Turning to this clone: As yet, its antigen is unknown.

Input material: PBMCs. This clonotype originated in a male donor in good health and CMV-seronegative.

The CDR3 DNA follows: TGTGCCAGCAAAAGGGGTAACAATCAGCCCCAGCATTTT. It codes for CASKRGNNQPQHF. V usage is TRBV6-6 and J usage is TRBJ1-5; the D gene is possibly TRBD1 (5 bases). The CDR3 totals 13 residues. Germline assignment: CDR1 MNHNY and CDR2 SVGAGI (reference sequence). V lost 7 bases and J lost 3, with 10 bases in between.